This T cell receptor (beta chain) was obtained from a study of resident and recirculating memory T cells in vitiligo. General study results and limits: No unique dominant TCR clone was found in vitiligo lesions.

Here immunoSEQ multiplex PCR was the method, and the copy in TCRdb shows in-frame clones only, minus some. Of tens of thousands of clones in the sample, under 95% were seen once. Germline values: CDR1 MDHEN, CDR2 SYDVKM. With 0 bases removed from V and 0 bases from J, the gap between germline ends came to 9 bases. The CDR3 consists of 17 residues. Remarks on this clone: No antigen is known for it.

The chain recombines TRBV28 with TRBJ2-6; no clear D gene. This receptor was identified in a male donor with vitiligo. Sequences were obtained from blood. CDR3 protein: CASSLWTYGSGANVLTF. The CDR3 DNA reads as TGTGCCAGCAGTTTATGGACTTACGGCTCTGGGGCCAACGTCCTGACTTTC.